This section outlines one TCR beta chain sequence together with its context. The antigen is undetermined. Among the donors, all were healthy bone marrow donors. The PCR used 60 Vbeta and 13 Jbeta primers. This table comes from immunoSEQ multiplex PCR, and its TCRdb copy is limited to in-frame clones, with some not included. The sample carries 120,000 or so clones, 75% to 85% recorded once. The sample belongs to a study of cytomegalovirus exposure and HLA in healthy donors. Study-wide results and caveats: Many donors carried some public TCRs, although rarity characterized most TCR sequences. Donor immune exposure was known only as CMV serostatus. Highly shared sequence variants in one cluster were likely a sequencing artifact.

V lost 0 bases to trimming and J lost 4 bases, with 5 bases between them. This CDR3 region has 12 residues. Germline CDR1 reads SGDLS; CDR2 reads YYNGEE. This sequence joins TRBV9 and TRBJ2-7, with D hard to call. The source of this sequence is a man aged 35 to 55 in good health and CMV-seronegative. Sample: PBMCs. CDR3 sequence (DNA): TGTGCCAGCAGCGTAGAGAGGTACGAGCAGTACTTC. It translates to CASSVERYEQYF.